The present T cell receptor (beta chain) was sequenced within a study of metastatic and nonmetastatic thyroid tumors. Trimming stripped 7 bases from V and 0 bases from J, with 14 bases between. The CDR3 spans 14 residues. Germline loops: CDR1 SGHNT, CDR2 YYREEE (reference sequence). TCRdb reanalyzed the PCR reads with MiXCR. Of some 21,000 clones detected, 9% to 15% appear once; the ten largest clones hold approximately 6.2%. Prior to thyroid surgery, none of the patients had received any treatment. The sample consisted of blood. The TCR comes from a male donor with papillary thyroid cancer or a benign thyroid nodule (not recorded which). Some clones in this sample may be carry-over from other donors' samples. This sequence joins TRBV5-4 and TRBJ2-7; TRBD1 or TRBD2 may be the D gene (5 bases each). CDR3 coding DNA: TGTGCCAGCCGGAGGCAGGGTAGCTCCTACGAGCAGTACTTC. This gives the protein CASRRQGSSYEQYF.